This T cell receptor (beta chain) was captured in a study of blood T cell repertoires in COVID-19. This clone was observed a single time. Method: immunoSEQ multiplex PCR; TCRdb's copy keeps in-frame clones and lacks some. The sample lists more than 45,000 clones; about 90% were seen once. V lost 7 bases to trimming and J lost 4 bases, with 16 bases between them. Germline CDR1 and CDR2: MNHEY and SVGAGI. The CDR3 has 14 amino acids. The receptor was derived from a woman over 75 with COVID-19, enrolled during active disease. V gene TRBV6-5 combines with J gene TRBJ1-2, with D possibly matching TRBD1 (6 bases). The sequencing input was peripheral blood. CDR3 DNA sequence: TGTGCCAGCACCACCCCCGGACAGATCTATGGCTACACCTTC. It specifies CASTTPGQIYGYTF.